Each of the 21 T cell receptor beta chains below was sequenced from the same sample in a study of response to subunit inactivated influenza vaccine. TCRdb used MiXCR to reprocess the RT-PCR reads, holding one entry per CDR3 protein. The sample includes 400,000 to 650,000 distinct CDR3 sequences, roughly 7.9% of them seen just once. The sequencing here drew on PBMCs from blood, taken around 2 years after vaccination. The source of these receptors is a man between 50 and 70 years old who received an inactivated influenza vaccine.

This clonotype was counted a few times. The J gene is TRBJ1-6, the V gene TRBV3-1; TRBD1 might be the D (5 bases). The CDR3 totals 12 residues. V lost 3 bases to trimming and J lost 10 bases, with 7 bases between them. Germline values: CDR1 LGHDT, CDR2 YNNKEL (reference sequence). The DNA of the CDR3 is TGTGCCAGCAGCCACTGGGGGTCACCCCTCCACTTT. Encoded protein: CASSHWGSPLHF.

CDR3 amino acids: CASSQTGTGGYGYTF. The CDR3 coding sequence is TGTGCCAGCTCACAAACCGGGACAGGGGGCTATGGCTACACCTTC. The chain carries TRBV7-2 and TRBJ1-2; 11 bases match TRBD1. V was clipped by 8 bases and J by 4 bases; unmatched bases: 9. CDR1 and CDR2 (germline): SGHTA, FQGNSA. This CDR3 contains 15 residues.

This clonotype was counted ten times or more. The chain recombines TRBV15 with TRBJ1-6; a weak D match, TRBD1 (5 bases). The CDR3 spans 15 residues. V was cut by 0 bases and J by 5 bases, with 8 bases left in between. From germline, CDR1 is LNHNV and CDR2 YYDKDF (reference sequence). The DNA of the CDR3 is TGTGCCACCAGCAGAGACGGCAGGGATAATTCACCCCTCCACTTT. Amino acid sequence: CATSRDGRDNSPLHF.

This clonotype was seen a handful of times. This rearrangement joins TRBV29-1 to TRBJ2-5, with D possibly TRBD2 on 5 matching bases. The CDR3 is 15 residues long. Trimming pared 6 bases from V and 4 bases from J, leaving 21 bases between. Germline V CDR1 and CDR2: SQVTM, ANQGSEA. Written as DNA, the CDR3 is TGCAGCGTCGACCCCTCCCGGGGAGCTCCAGAGACCCAGTACTTC. Translating gives CSVDPSRGAPETQYF.

CDR3 protein: CICGKAPGLTDTQYF. As DNA, the CDR3 is TGCATCTGCGGGAAGGCCCCCGGGTTGACAGATACGCAGTATTTT. The V and J genes are TRBV20-1 and TRBJ2-3, with D tentatively TRBD2 (6 bases). This CDR3 spans 15 amino acids. Per germline, CDR1 DFQATT and CDR2 SNEGSKA (reference sequence).

This clonotype has more than one count but fewer than ten. The V call is TRBV11-2, the J call TRBJ1-1; D is possibly TRBD1 (5 bases). From germline, CDR1 is SGHAT and CDR2 FQNNGV. This CDR3 has 14 residues. With 3 bases removed from V and 4 bases from J, the gap between germline ends came to 12 bases. CDR3 coding DNA: TGTGCCAGCAGCTTGACAGCTGGGGCCACTGAAGCTTTCTTT. It specifies CASSLTAGATEAFF. The whole variable domain, filled in from reference TRBV11-2 and TRBJ1-1, reads EAGVAQSPRYKIIEKRQSVAFWCNPISGHATLYWYQQILGQGPKLLIQFQNNGVVDDSQLPKDRFSAERLKGVDSTLKIQPAKLEDSAVYLCASSLTAGATEAFFGQGTRLTVV.

This clonotype showed up just a few times. The chain couples TRBV10-3 to TRBJ1-5; TRBD1 might be the D (6 bases). Trimming cost V 6 bases and J 3 bases, with 9 bases left between them. Germline lookup yields CDR1 ENHRY and CDR2 SYGVKD. The CDR3 has 13 residues. In DNA form, the CDR3 reads TGTGCCATCAGGGACAGCCTCAATCAGCCCCAGCATTTT. Protein product: CAIRDSLNQPQHF.

The chain employs TRBV12-3 or TRBV12-4 and TRBJ1-3; D remains unclear. Trimming cost V 1 base and J 4 bases, with 8 bases left between them. The CDR3 contains 14 residues. CDR3: CASSLGAGGNTIYF. DNA for the CDR3: TGTGCCAGCAGTTTAGGCGCCGGGGGAAACACCATATATTTT.

In its sample, this clonotype was seen once. The chain carries TRBV30 and TRBJ2-1; 8 bases agree with TRBD2. Germline CDR1 is GTSNPN and CDR2 is SVGIG (reference sequence). With 7 bases clipped from V and 2 bases from J, the junction kept 4 bases outside the gene matches. The CDR3 runs to 13 residues. The CDR3 region has the DNA TGTGCCTTAGGACTAGCAGCCTACAATGAGCAGTTCTTC. Its protein product is CALGLAAYNEQFF. The variable domain in full, completed from reference TRBV30 and TRBJ2-1, reads SQTIHQWPATLVQPVGSPLSLECTVEGTSNPNLYWYRQAAGRGLQLLFYSVGIGQISSEVPQNLSASRPQDRQFILSSKKLLLSDSGFYLCALGLAAYNEQFFGPGTRLTVL.

This clonotype was seen a handful of times. V is TRBV20-1 and J is TRBJ1-2; D unclear. Germline V gene data show CDR1 as DFQATT and CDR2 as SNEGSKA (reference sequence). The CDR3 spans 16 residues. Trimming took off 3 bases at V and 0 bases at J, with 17 bases between the two ends. Here the CDR3 reads CSARKGGFTTNYGYTF. The CDR3 DNA follows: TGCAGTGCTAGGAAGGGCGGATTTACCACTAACTATGGCTACACCTTC.

Ten or more counts support this clonotype. The chain recombines TRBV12-3 or TRBV12-4 with TRBJ2-3, with 12 positions matching TRBD1. Trimming took 6 bases from V and 4 from J; bases not matched to a gene: 8. The CDR3 extends over 16 amino acids. The CDR3 sequence is CASRLGTGGSSDTQYF. CDR3 nucleotide sequence: TGTGCCAGCAGACTAGGGACAGGGGGCAGTTCAGATACGCAGTATTTT.

This clonotype was detected many times. The genes are TRBV29-1 and TRBJ2-5; no firm D call. Trimming shortened V by 4 bases and J by 4 bases, and 10 bases separated the two germline ends. From germline, CDR1 is SQVTM and CDR2 ANQGSEA. The length of the CDR3 is 12 residues. The CDR3 is CSVATIGETQYF. In DNA, the CDR3 is TGCAGCGTTGCTACGATAGGAGAGACCCAGTACTTC. The full variable domain, its missing parts supplied by reference TRBV29-1 and TRBJ2-5, is SAVISQKPSRDICQRGTSLTIQCQVDSQVTMMFWYRQQPGQSLTLIATANQGSEATYESGFVIDKFPISRPNLTFSTLTVSNMSPEDSSIYLCSVATIGETQYFGPGTRLLVL.

This clonotype has a handful of counts. The V gene is TRBV6-1, the J gene TRBJ2-2; 10 bases fit TRBD2. Germline CDR1 and CDR2: MNHNS and SASEGT. This CDR3 comprises 17 residues. V lost 6 bases, J lost 4 bases, and 11 bases stayed unmatched. CDR3 protein: CASRASLAGDFTGELFF. CDR3 in DNA: TGTGCCAGCAGGGCCTCTCTAGCGGGGGACTTCACCGGGGAGCTGTTTTTT.

This clonotype occurred a few times. This chain links TRBV3-1 with TRBJ2-1; the match to TRBD2 covers 13 bases. The CDR3 runs 16 residues. Looked up from germline, CDR1 is LGHDT and CDR2 is YNNKEL (reference sequence). V shed 3 bases and J 10 bases; nucleotides not matched to a gene: 9. The CDR3 DNA reads TGTGCCAGCAGCCACGGACTAGCGGGGGCCCTCATCGAGCAGTTCTTC. As protein: CASSHGLAGALIEQFF.

The rearrangement joins TRBV4-1 to TRBJ2-6; D is possibly TRBD2 (6 bases). Germline-derived CDR1 and CDR2 are MGHRA and YSYEKL. Trimming shortened V by 0 bases and J by 2 bases, and 14 bases separated the two germline ends. The CDR3 runs to 18 residues. This CDR3 reads CASSQEEGWATGANVLTF. The DNA of the CDR3 is TGCGCCAGCAGCCAAGAGGAGGGGTGGGCTACTGGGGCCAACGTCCTGACTTTC.

This clonotype was counted between two and nine times. The V and J genes are TRBV7-8 and TRBJ2-7, with 7 bases identical to TRBD2. The CDR3 is 16 amino acids. Per the germline V gene, CDR1 is SGHVS and CDR2 is FQNEAQ. The V segment lost 7 bases and the J segment 0 bases; nucleotides outside the gene matches: 12. The CDR3 sequence: CASTTTFGGGSYEQYF. The CDR3 DNA is TGTGCCAGCACCACAACCTTTGGGGGGGGCTCCTACGAGCAGTACTTC.

The J gene is TRBJ2-1, the V gene TRBV6-5; 7 bases agree with TRBD2. The germline V gene encodes CDR1 MNHEY and CDR2 SVGAGI. The CDR3 is made up of 15 amino acids. V shed 2 bases and J 6 bases; nucleotides not matched to a gene: 7. The CDR3: CASSYERGPSNEQFF. CDR3 DNA: TGTGCCAGCAGTTACGAGCGGGGTCCCTCCAATGAGCAGTTCTTC.

This clonotype occurred a few times. CDR3: CASSDRDRTTGELFF. The CDR3 DNA is TGTGCCAGCAGCGACCGGGACAGAACCACCGGGGAGCTGTTTTTT. The chain recombines TRBV7-9 with TRBJ2-2; 7 nucleotides agree with TRBD1. The V and J ends lost 5 bases and 4 bases, in that order; junction bases with no gene match: 7. The CDR3 has 15 amino acids. Germline CDR1 SEHNR, CDR2 FQNEAQ (reference sequence).

The table lists this clonotype with a few counts. The DNA of the CDR3 is TGCGCCAGCAGCCCCGGGACAGGGAGCACCGGGGAGCTGTTTTTT. Protein: CASSPGTGSTGELFF. This chain connects TRBV5-1 to TRBJ2-2, with 9 bases lining up with TRBD1. V trimming: 4 bases; J trimming: 4 bases; junction bases outside the gene matches: 5. Germline V gene sequence: CDR1 SGHRS, CDR2 YFSETQ. The length of the CDR3 is 15 residues.

V usage is TRBV5-1 and J usage is TRBJ2-3; D may be TRBD2 (6 bases). CDR3 length equals 14 residues. In germline, CDR1 is SGHRS, CDR2 YFSETQ. V dropped 4 bases and J dropped 2 bases, with 11 bases sitting between them. The DNA for the CDR3 is TGCGCCAGCAGCGCCGGAGGGAACACAGATACGCAGTATTTT. This sequence encodes CASSAGGNTDTQYF. Together with reference TRBV5-1 and TRBJ2-3, the CDR3 gives the full variable domain: KAGVTQTPRYLIKTRGQQVTLSCSPISGHRSVSWYQQTPGQGLQFLFEYFSETQRNKGNFPGRFSGRQFSNSRSEMNVSTLELGDSALYLCASSAGGNTDTQYFGPGTRLTVL.

The V gene is TRBV12-3 or TRBV12-4, the J gene TRBJ1-1; possible D gene TRBD1, 6 bases. With 5 bases removed from V and 10 bases from J, the gap between germline ends came to 17 bases. The CDR3 is made up of 13 amino acids. The CDR3 sequence is CASSKVPGVAAFF. DNA of the CDR3: TGTGCCAGCAGTAAGGTCCCAGGGGTGGCAGCTTTCTTT.